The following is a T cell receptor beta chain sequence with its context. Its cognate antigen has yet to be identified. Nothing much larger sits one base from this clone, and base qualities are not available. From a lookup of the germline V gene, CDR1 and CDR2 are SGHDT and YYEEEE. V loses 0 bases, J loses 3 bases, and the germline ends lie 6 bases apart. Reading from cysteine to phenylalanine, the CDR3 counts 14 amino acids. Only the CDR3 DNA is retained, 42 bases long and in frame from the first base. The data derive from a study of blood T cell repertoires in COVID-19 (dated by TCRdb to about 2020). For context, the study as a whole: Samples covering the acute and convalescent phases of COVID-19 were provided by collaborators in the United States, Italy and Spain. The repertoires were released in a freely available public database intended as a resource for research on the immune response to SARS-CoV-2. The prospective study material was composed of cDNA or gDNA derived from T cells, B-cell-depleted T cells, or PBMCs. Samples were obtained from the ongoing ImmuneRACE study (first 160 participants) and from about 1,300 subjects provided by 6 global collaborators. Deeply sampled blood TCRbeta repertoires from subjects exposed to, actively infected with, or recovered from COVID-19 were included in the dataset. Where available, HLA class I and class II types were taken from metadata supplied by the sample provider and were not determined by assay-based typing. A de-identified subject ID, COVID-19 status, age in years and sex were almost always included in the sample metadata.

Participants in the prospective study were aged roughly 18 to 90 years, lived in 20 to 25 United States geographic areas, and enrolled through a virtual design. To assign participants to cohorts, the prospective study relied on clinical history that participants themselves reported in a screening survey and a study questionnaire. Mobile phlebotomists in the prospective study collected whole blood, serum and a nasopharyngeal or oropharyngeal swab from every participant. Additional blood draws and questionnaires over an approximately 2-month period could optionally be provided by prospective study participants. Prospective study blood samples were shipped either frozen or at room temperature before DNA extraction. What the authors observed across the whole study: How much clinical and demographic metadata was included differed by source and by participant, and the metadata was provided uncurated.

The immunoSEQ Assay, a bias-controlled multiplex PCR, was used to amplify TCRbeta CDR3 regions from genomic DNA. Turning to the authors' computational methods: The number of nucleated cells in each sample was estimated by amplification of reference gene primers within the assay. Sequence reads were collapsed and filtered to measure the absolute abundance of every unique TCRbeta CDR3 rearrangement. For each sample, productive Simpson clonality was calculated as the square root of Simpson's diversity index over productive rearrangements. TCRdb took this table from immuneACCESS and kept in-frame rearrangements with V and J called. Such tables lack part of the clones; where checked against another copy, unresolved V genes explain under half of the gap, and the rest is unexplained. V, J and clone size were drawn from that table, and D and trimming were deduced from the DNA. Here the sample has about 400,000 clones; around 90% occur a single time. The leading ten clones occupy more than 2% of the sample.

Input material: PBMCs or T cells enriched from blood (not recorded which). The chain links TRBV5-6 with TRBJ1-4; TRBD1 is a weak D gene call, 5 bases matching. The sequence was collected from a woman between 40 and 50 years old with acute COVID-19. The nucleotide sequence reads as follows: TGTGCCAGCAGCTTGGGACAGCCTAATGAAAAACTGTTTTTT. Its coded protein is CASSLGQPNEKLFF.